A single sample gave rise to the 21 T cell receptor beta chains below, sequenced in a study of identifying expanded T cells in peripheral blood. TCRdb keeps only in-frame clones here, not all; method: immunoSEQ multiplex PCR. The sample lists about 90,000 clones; about 85% were seen once. The sample consisted of blood. The source is a person aged 18 to 75 in good health.

The chain links TRBV7-2 to TRBJ2-3; D might be TRBD1 (5 bases). The CDR3 is 13 residues long. Germline V gene lookup returns CDR1 SGHTA and CDR2 FQGNSA. The V and J ends lost 5 bases and 3 bases respectively, with 9 bases between them. CDR3 in amino acids: CASSQTGTDTQYF. The DNA of the CDR3 is TGTGCCAGCAGCCAAACAGGAACAGATACGCAGTATTTT.

The chain joins TRBV7-9 to TRBJ1-5; 7 bases line up with TRBD1. This CDR3 region has 13 residues. The V gene's germline CDR1 is SEHNR and CDR2 FQNEAQ (reference sequence). CDR3 sequence reads: CATARDRDQPQHF. The CDR3 DNA reads as TGTGCTACTGCCAGGGACAGAGATCAGCCCCAGCATTTT.

The V and J genes are TRBV30 and TRBJ1-3, with D maybe TRBD1 (5 bases). The germline V and J ends were trimmed by 5 bases and 0 bases, with 14 bases remaining between them. Germline values: CDR1 GTSNPN, CDR2 SVGIG (reference sequence). This CDR3 region has 15 residues. CDR3 loop: CAWALDSFSGNTIYF. For the CDR3, the DNA is TGTGCCTGGGCCCTTGACAGCTTCTCTGGAAACACCATATATTTT.

The CDR3 loop reads CASSSSSPRGQGAGEQYF. The CDR3 DNA follows: TGTGCCAGCAGCTCCTCTTCTCCCCGTGGTCAGGGGGCAGGCGAGCAGTACTTC. The V gene is TRBV5-4, the J gene TRBJ2-7; 8 nucleotides match TRBD1. Looked up from germline, CDR1 is SGHNT and CDR2 is YYREEE (reference sequence). This CDR3 has 18 amino acids. The V segment lost 3 bases and the J segment 6 bases; nucleotides outside the gene matches: 20.

V is TRBV7-8 and J is TRBJ2-3; unclear D gene. Deletions cut 3 bases from V and 1 base from J, with 8 bases between. Germline loops: CDR1 SGHVS, CDR2 FQNEAQ. The CDR3 covers 14 residues. CDR3 region: CASSFRRGTDTQYF. In DNA, the CDR3 is TGTGCCAGCAGCTTCCGCCGGGGCACAGATACGCAGTATTTT.

The chain carries TRBV9 and TRBJ2-1, with a possible D match to TRBD1 (6 bases). Germline loops: CDR1 SGDLS, CDR2 YYNGEE. Trimming took off 2 bases at V and 0 bases at J, with 15 bases between the two ends. The CDR3 has 17 residues. CDR3 nucleotide sequence: TGTGCCAGCAGCGTGGCTCTAGGGACACCCTCCTACAATGAGCAGTTCTTC. It encodes CASSVALGTPSYNEQFF. Using reference TRBV9 and TRBJ2-1 for the parts outside the CDR3, the full variable domain is DSGVTQTPKHLITATGQRVTLRCSPRSGDLSVYWYQQSLDQGLQFLIQYYNGEERAKGNILERFSAQQFPDLHSELNLSSLELGDSALYFCASSVALGTPSYNEQFFGPGTRLTVL.

V is TRBV6-5 and J is TRBJ1-2; weak D call: TRBD1 (6 bases). Trimming removed 6 bases at V and 1 base at J, with 12 bases between. CDR1 is MNHEY, CDR2 SVGAGI, per germline. CDR3 size: 14 residues. CDR3 coding DNA: TGTGCCAGCAGCGGACAGACTAGTAACTATGGCTACACCTTC. This codes for CASSGQTSNYGYTF.

In its sample, this clone was seen a few times. This chain uses TRBV7-8 with TRBJ2-3; 7 bases align to TRBD1. CDR1 and CDR2 from the germline V gene are SGHVS and FQNEAQ. V shed 5 bases and J 5 bases; nucleotides not matched to a gene: 13. CDR3 size: 16 residues. CDR3 coding DNA: TGTGCCAGCAGCCTAATGGGAGACAGGGCAGGAGATACGCAGTATTTT. It specifies CASSLMGDRAGDTQYF.

The CDR3 region is CASSLEPGGGGPQHF. CDR3 nucleotides: TGCGCCAGCAGCTTGGAACCAGGGGGCGGTGGGCCCCAGCATTTT. J is TRBJ1-5 and V is TRBV5-1, with 8 bases aligning to TRBD1. The CDR3 is 15 residues long. The ends lost 0 bases at V and 9 bases at J; junction bases unmatched: 8. Germline CDR1 and CDR2: SGHRS and YFSETQ.

CDR3: CASRGKQGANYGYTF. CDR3 bases: TGTGCCAGCAGGGGGAAACAGGGGGCGAACTATGGCTACACCTTC. This chain joins TRBV9 and TRBJ1-2; 9 bases map to TRBD1. The ends lost 5 bases at V and 2 bases at J; junction bases unmatched: 7. The V gene's germline CDR1 is SGDLS and CDR2 YYNGEE. This CDR3 contains 15 residues.

The chain joins TRBV4-3 to TRBJ2-6; weak D call: TRBD1 (6 bases). The germline gives CDR1 LGHNA, CDR2 YSLEER. The CDR3 covers 19 residues. V was pared by 4 bases and J by 1 base, with 20 bases between. The CDR3 sequence is CASSPRADSIQSGANVLTF. The CDR3 region has the DNA TGCGCCAGCAGCCCTAGGGCGGACAGTATCCAATCTGGGGCCAACGTCCTGACTTTC.

V gene TRBV18 combines with J gene TRBJ2-5, with D unresolved. Between the trimmed V and J ends, which lost 0 bases and 4 bases, there was a span of 9 bases. The CDR3 extends over 14 amino acids. In germline, CDR1 is KGHSH, CDR2 LQKENI. CDR3 DNA: TGTGCCAGCTCACCACCAATTTCCGTAGAGACCCAGTACTTC. Protein sequence: CASSPPISVETQYF.

V usage is TRBV10-3 and J usage is TRBJ2-3, with a weak D call TRBD1 (6 bases). The CDR3 contains 15 residues. The germline gives CDR1 ENHRY, CDR2 SYGVKD. V lost 7 bases, J lost 3 bases, and 17 bases lay in between. The CDR3 region is CAIKKDSPGTDTQYF. The CDR3, as DNA: TGTGCCATCAAGAAGGACAGCCCGGGGACAGATACGCAGTATTTT.

This clone has only a few counts. This chain joins TRBV4-1 and TRBJ2-7; 7 bases align to TRBD1. There are 14 residues in the CDR3. Germline V gene sequence: CDR1 MGHRA, CDR2 YSYEKL. V shed 3 bases and J 3 bases; nucleotides not matched to a gene: 5. The CDR3 spells CASSQQGQSYEQYF. The DNA for the CDR3 is TGCGCCAGCAGCCAGCAGGGACAGAGCTACGAGCAGTACTTC.

The gene calls are TRBV18 and TRBJ1-4; weak D call: TRBD1 (5 bases). The CDR3 has 16 amino acids. The germline V gene encodes CDR1 KGHSH and CDR2 LQKENI. Trimming removed 3 bases from V and 0 bases from J, with 11 bases in between. The CDR3 reads CASSPRQFATNEKLFF. CDR3 DNA sequence: TGTGCCAGCTCACCCCGACAGTTTGCAACTAATGAAAAACTGTTTTTT.

The chain has TRBV9 and TRBJ1-2, with no clear D. V was cut by 4 bases and J by 4 bases, with 11 bases left in between. CDR3 size: 13 residues. Germline V lookup: CDR1 SGDLS, CDR2 YYNGEE. The CDR3, as DNA: TGTGCCAGCAGCTTAAGGGCGGGCTATGGCTACACCTTC. Protein sequence: CASSLRAGYGYTF.

The chain links TRBV6-5 to TRBJ1-2; D is ambiguous. The CDR3 runs to 12 residues. The V end lost 4 bases, the J end lost 6 bases, and 9 bases lay between the germline ends. Germline loops: CDR1 MNHEY, CDR2 SVGAGI. For the CDR3, the DNA is TGTGCCAGCAGTTTCGACCGGGATGGCTACACCTTC. Amino acids: CASSFDRDGYTF.

This clone has only one observation. This rearrangement joins TRBV18 to TRBJ2-5, with D maybe TRBD2 (5 bases). Trimming removed 3 bases at V and 3 bases at J, with 14 bases between. The CDR3 runs 15 residues. The germline V gene has CDR1 KGHSH and CDR2 LQKENI. CDR3 DNA: TGTGCCAGCTCACCCCGGGCGCGGGTAGAAGAGACCCAGTACTTC. It translates to CASSPRARVEETQYF.

This clone was seen only a few times. J is TRBJ2-7 and V is TRBV30; no firm D call. CDR3 length equals 11 residues. Germline assignment: CDR1 GTSNPN and CDR2 SVGIG (reference sequence). Trimming took 0 bases from V and 9 from J, leaving 9 bases between them. The CDR3 DNA reads as TGTGCCTGGAGTGTAGTGGGCGCGCAGTACTTC. Translating gives CAWSVVGAQYF. The full variable domain, with the rest looked up from reference TRBV30 and TRBJ2-7, is SQTIHQWPATLVQPVGSPLSLECTVEGTSNPNLYWYRQAAGRGLQLLFYSVGIGQISSEVPQNLSASRPQDRQFILSSKKLLLSDSGFYLCAWSVVGAQYFGPGTRLTVT.

The rearrangement links TRBV14 to TRBJ2-5; 11 bases agree with TRBD2. CDR3 length: 21 residues. The trim removed 1 base at V and 4 bases at J, leaving 20 bases unmatched. The germline gives CDR1 SGHDN, CDR2 FVKESK. CDR3 loop: CASSQVRRLQLAGAGRETQYF. CDR3 in DNA: TGTGCCAGCAGCCAAGTACGGAGGCTACAACTAGCGGGGGCGGGAAGAGAGACCCAGTACTTC.

The V and J genes are TRBV5-6 and TRBJ2-1, with D possibly being TRBD1 (6 bases). Germline values: CDR1 SGHDT, CDR2 YYEEEE. CDR3 length equals 15 residues. V was clipped by 5 bases and J by 7 bases, with 19 bases between them. The CDR3 loop reads CASSFGQFGRNEQFF. CDR3 coding DNA: TGTGCCAGCAGTTTCGGACAGTTCGGTAGGAATGAGCAGTTCTTC. Full variable domain (outside the CDR3, taken from reference TRBV5-6 and TRBJ2-1): DAGVTQSPTHLIKTRGQQVTLRCSPKSGHDTVSWYQQALGQGPQFIFQYYEEEERQRGNFPDRFSGHQFPNYSSELNVNALLLGDSALYLCASSFGQFGRNEQFFGPGTRLTVL.